A selection of T cell receptor beta chains follows, all from one sample in a study of shared clonotypes between healthy human individuals. Clones were read by immunoSEQ multiplex PCR, and TCRdb kept only the in-frame ones, dropping some. There are some 120,000 clones in the sample; around 68% occur only once, and roughly 24% lies in the top ten. Input material: memory CD8+ T cells sorted from blood. The receptor source for this set is a woman in her twenties or thirties in good health. Both conserved end residues are part of each CDR3. Fields, in order: J gene, V gene, CDR3 protein.

>-|TRBV19
CASSTEGGQIYEQYF
>TRBJ2-2|TRBV5-1
CASMFEDRGTGELFF
>TRBJ2-7|TRBV25-1
CASSALTEDETYEQYF
>TRBJ1-1|TRBV27
CASSLSRGRTEAFF
>TRBJ2-1|TRBV5-1
CASSLGTGDLDEQFF
>TRBJ2-1|TRBV9
CASSVGGGSDEQFF
>TRBJ2-1|TRBV11-2
CASSLEGGFYNEQFF
>TRBJ2-7|TRBV25-1
CASIGLAGLDEQYF
>TRBJ2-7|TRBV6-5
CASSYSEESSYEQYF
>TRBJ2-1|TRBV6-4
CASSVGEQTFNEQFF
>TRBJ1-1|TRBV19
CASSLSDPTEAFF
>TRBJ1-2|TRBV27
CASSLSLGGGYTF
>TRBJ2-1|TRBV6-1
CASSEINGGRDEQFF
>TRBJ1-3|TRBV28
CASTPSTARNTIYF
>TRBJ1-1|TRBV18
CASSDTTSQAFF
>TRBJ2-3|TRBV30
CASTRWRDRGTDTQYF
>TRBJ1-6|TRBV4-1
CASSQDRSSPLHF
>TRBJ2-1|TRBV7-7
CASSSGLANEQFF
>TRBJ2-7|TRBV5-1
CASSLEAGSSYEQYF
>TRBJ1-3|TRBV5-1
CASSQGGASNTIYF
>TRBJ2-1|TRBV11-2
CASSFPTLAGGTDNEQFF
>TRBJ2-1|TRBV29-1
CSTGRSGRGSYNEQFF
>TRBJ2-1|TRBV4-1
CASSQDGGTYNEQFF
>TRBJ2-7|TRBV9
CASSVGAGLARYEQYF
>TRBJ2-5|TRBV6-1
CASRLQGRETQYF
>TRBJ2-5|TRBV29-1
CSVASGQETQYF
>TRBJ1-5|TRBV10-3
CAIRDRSDQPQHF